This T cell receptor (beta chain) stems from a study of cytomegalovirus exposure and HLA in healthy donors. Study-level findings and limits: Cytomegalovirus-associated TCR beta chains were listed, numbering some 170.

With 60 Vbeta and 13 Jbeta primers, the PCR was carried out. The repertoire was sequenced with immunoSEQ multiplex PCR; TCRdb's copy has only in-frame clones and lacks some. The sample includes approximately 74,000 clones, about 60% seen only once; the top ten take less than 7.5%. This clone was counted between two and nine times. Its specificity is not known. The TCR sequence derives from a young man in good health and CMV-seropositive. The sequenced material came from PBMCs.

CDR3 protein: CASSYSAGAGDTQYF. The CDR3 nucleotides read TGTGCCAGCAGCTACAGCGCGGGAGCTGGAGATACGCAGTATTTT. The V call is TRBV9, the J call TRBJ2-3; 7 bases map to TRBD2. The CDR3 runs 15 residues. J gave up 5 bases and V 4 bases, and 10 bases lay outside the gene matches. The V gene's germline CDR1 is SGDLS and CDR2 YYNGEE.